This T cell receptor (beta chain) was captured by sequencing in a study of blood T cells in healthy people across ages. Overall study findings and caveats: Greater diversity and more naive CD4+ cells were seen in long-lived donors than in aged donors. Per million T cells, the diversity of TCR beta decreased roughly linearly as age advanced.

Primers used in a second PCR of about 6 to 11 cycles were a sample-barcoded 5' primer and a J-beta primer mix. TCRdb redid the calling of the 5' RACE reads with MiXCR, one entry per CDR3 protein. The repertoire consists of around 1,600,000 distinct CDR3 sequences, with approximately 43% occurring once and the leading ten covering 4%. In the case of this clonotype: As yet, its antigen is unknown.

Sequencing was done on a sample of blood. This clonotype was sampled from a woman younger than 35 in good health.

CDR3 nucleotide sequence: TGTGCCAGCAGCAGACAGGGGACTAGCGGGAGGGCCGATGAGCAGTTCTTC. Its translation is CASSRQGTSGRADEQFF. This chain links TRBV12-3 or TRBV12-4 with TRBJ2-1; 16 positions match TRBD2. Unmatched junction bases numbered 10, after V lost 6 bases and J lost 8 bases. The CDR3 consists of 17 residues.